One TCR beta chain is described in this entry. These data belong to a study of T cell responses to AZD1222 COVID-19 vaccine. Across the study: It was second doses at about 4 or about 12 weeks that were pooled.

V shed 0 bases and J shed 3 bases, with 9 bases lying between them. Looked up from germline, CDR1 is SGHTA and CDR2 is FQGNSA. This CDR3 region has 16 residues. The method was immunoSEQ multiplex PCR; TCRdb's version includes in-frame clones alone and lacks a portion of them. Counted here are about 99,000 clones, 87% occurring once; the ten biggest clones make up 2.5% to 3%. This TCR was recovered from an adult in good health. The specimen was peripheral blood, collected on day 0 of AZD1222 vaccination. The V and J genes are TRBV7-2 and TRBJ2-6; tentatively, D is TRBD2 (6 bases). CDR3 protein: CASSLAGGIGANVLTF. The CDR3 DNA reads TGTGCCAGCAGCTTAGCCGGAGGGATTGGGGCCAACGTCCTGACTTTC.